Listed here are 8 T cell receptor beta chains from one sample, sequenced in a study of cytomegalovirus exposure and HLA in healthy donors. PCR amplification relied on 60 Vbeta primers (plus 13 Jbeta primers). Only in-frame clones appear in the TCRdb table, and some are missing; sequencing was by immunoSEQ multiplex PCR. The sample contains about 99,000 clones, more than 65% of which appear only once. Material: PBMCs. These receptors were taken from a young woman in good health and CMV-seropositive.

This clone is classed as medium-sized. This rearrangement joins TRBV14 to TRBJ2-1; 9 nucleotides align to TRBD2. The CDR3 spans 16 residues. Germline V gene data show CDR1 as SGHDN and CDR2 as FVKESK. Trimming took 1 base from V and 3 from J; bases not matched to a gene: 4. In DNA form, the CDR3 reads TGTGCCAGCAGCCAAGGGCGGGGGGGCCTCTACAATGAGCAGTTCTTC. Its translation is CASSQGRGGLYNEQFF.

This rearrangement joins TRBV2 to TRBJ2-5; D perhaps matches TRBD1 (5 bases). Germline V gene lookup returns CDR1 SNHLY and CDR2 FYNNEI. V was trimmed by 2 bases and J by 7 bases, leaving 17 bases between them. The CDR3 totals 15 residues. CDR3 in DNA: TGTGCCAGCAGTGAACTGCGACCCCCCCAGGGGACCCAGTACTTC. This encodes CASSELRPPQGTQYF.

The chain uses TRBV29-1 and TRBJ2-5; 7 bases align to TRBD1. The CDR3 is 12 amino acids. Per germline, CDR1 SQVTM and CDR2 ANQGSEA. V was clipped by 7 bases and J by 5 bases; unmatched bases: 7. CDR3 in amino acids: CSGEQGFETQYF. CDR3 DNA sequence: TGCAGCGGCGAACAGGGGTTTGAGACCCAGTACTTC. The complete variable domain, with remaining parts taken from reference TRBV29-1 and TRBJ2-5, reads SAVISQKPSRDICQRGTSLTIQCQVDSQVTMMFWYRQQPGQSLTLIATANQGSEATYESGFVIDKFPISRPNLTFSTLTVSNMSPEDSSIYLCSGEQGFETQYFGPGTRLLVL.

The chain carries TRBV6-1 and TRBJ2-7; D may be TRBD2 (6 bases). Germline values: CDR1 MNHNS, CDR2 SASEGT. Trimming took 3 bases from V and 6 from J, leaving 24 bases between them. This CDR3 has 17 residues. In nucleotides, the CDR3 is TGTGCCAGCAGTGACGTACCGGGACTCCCAAGCCCTTTCGAGCAGTACTTC. This codes for CASSDVPGLPSPFEQYF.

A few counts support this clone. This chain links TRBV5-4 with TRBJ1-1, with D unresolved. Deletions cut 1 base from V and 4 bases from J, with 11 bases between. CDR3 length: 14 amino acids. Germline loops: CDR1 SGHNT, CDR2 YYREEE (reference sequence). The CDR3: CASSLYEGITEAFF. CDR3 sequence (DNA): TGTGCCAGCAGCTTGTATGAGGGAATCACTGAAGCTTTCTTT. The full variable domain, its missing parts supplied by reference TRBV5-4 and TRBJ1-1, is ETGVTQSPTHLIKTRGQQVTLRCSSQSGHNTVSWYQQALGQGPQFIFQYYREEENGRGNFPPRFSGLQFPNYSSELNVNALELDDSALYLCASSLYEGITEAFFGQGTRLTVV.

This chain links TRBV10-3 with TRBJ2-7, with TRBD1 identical over 7 bases. Germline trimming cut 6 bases from V and 2 bases from J; bases unmatched to any gene: 4. CDR1 is ENHRY, CDR2 SYGVKD, per germline. CDR3 length: 13 residues. The CDR3 DNA is TGTGCCATCAGACCGGGACAGCCCTACGAGCAGTACTTC. Amino acids: CAIRPGQPYEQYF.

This chain joins TRBV27 and TRBJ2-5; 7 bases match TRBD2. CDR1 and CDR2 from the germline V gene are MNHEY and SMNVEV (reference sequence). The CDR3 totals 18 residues. V was clipped by 2 bases and J by 4 bases; unmatched bases: 16. The CDR3 DNA follows: TGTGCCAGCAGTTTAACCCCCCCGACTAGCAGGTTCCCAGAGACCCAGTACTTC. Translating gives CASSLTPPTSRFPETQYF.

The chain couples TRBV5-4 to TRBJ2-1; 10 nucleotides line up with TRBD2. V dropped 7 bases and J dropped 4; count of bases not matched to a gene: 5. The CDR3 length is 14 residues. Germline V CDR1 and CDR2: SGHNT, YYREEE (reference sequence). The CDR3 reads CASWTSGGYNEQFF. The CDR3 DNA reads TGTGCCAGCTGGACTAGCGGAGGGTACAATGAGCAGTTCTTC.